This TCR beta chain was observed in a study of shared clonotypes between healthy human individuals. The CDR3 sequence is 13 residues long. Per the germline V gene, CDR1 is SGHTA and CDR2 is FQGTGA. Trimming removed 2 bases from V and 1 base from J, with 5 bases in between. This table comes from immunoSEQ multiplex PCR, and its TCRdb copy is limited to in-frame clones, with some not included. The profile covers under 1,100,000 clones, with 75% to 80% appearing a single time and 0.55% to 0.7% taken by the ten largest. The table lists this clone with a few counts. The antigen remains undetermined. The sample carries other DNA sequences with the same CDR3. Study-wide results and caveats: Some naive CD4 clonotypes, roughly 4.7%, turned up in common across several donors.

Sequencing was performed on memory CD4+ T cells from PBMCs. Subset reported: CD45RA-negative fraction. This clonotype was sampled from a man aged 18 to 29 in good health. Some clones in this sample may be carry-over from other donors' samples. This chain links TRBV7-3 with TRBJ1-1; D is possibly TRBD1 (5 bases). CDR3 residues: CASSLGQNTEAFF. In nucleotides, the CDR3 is TGTGCCAGCAGCTTAGGACAGAACACTGAAGCTTTCTTT.